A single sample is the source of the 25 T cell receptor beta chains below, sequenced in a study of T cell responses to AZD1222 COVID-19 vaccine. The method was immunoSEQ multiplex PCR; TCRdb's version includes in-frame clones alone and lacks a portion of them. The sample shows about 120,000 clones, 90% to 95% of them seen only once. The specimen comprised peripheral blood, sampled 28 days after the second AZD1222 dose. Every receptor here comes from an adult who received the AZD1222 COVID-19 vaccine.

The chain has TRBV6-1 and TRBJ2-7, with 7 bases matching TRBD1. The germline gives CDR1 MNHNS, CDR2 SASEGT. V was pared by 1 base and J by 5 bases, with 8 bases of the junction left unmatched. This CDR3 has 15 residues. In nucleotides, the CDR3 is TGTGCCAGCAGTGAAGTAGGGGACAGAGGGGACGAGCAGTACTTC. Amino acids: CASSEVGDRGDEQYF.

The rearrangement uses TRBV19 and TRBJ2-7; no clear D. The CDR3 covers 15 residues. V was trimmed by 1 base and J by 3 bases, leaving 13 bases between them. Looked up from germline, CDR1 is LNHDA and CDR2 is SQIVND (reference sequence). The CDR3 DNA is TGTGCCAGTAGTATAGGTGCTTCTGGGTACTACGAGCAGTACTTC. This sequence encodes CASSIGASGYYEQYF.

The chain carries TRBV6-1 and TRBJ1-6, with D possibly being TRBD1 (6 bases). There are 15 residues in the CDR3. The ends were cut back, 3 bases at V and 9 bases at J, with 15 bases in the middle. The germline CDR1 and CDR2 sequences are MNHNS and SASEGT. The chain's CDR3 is CASSDLGGEGSPLHF. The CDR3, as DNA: TGTGCCAGCAGTGACCTAGGGGGTGAGGGTTCACCCCTCCACTTT.

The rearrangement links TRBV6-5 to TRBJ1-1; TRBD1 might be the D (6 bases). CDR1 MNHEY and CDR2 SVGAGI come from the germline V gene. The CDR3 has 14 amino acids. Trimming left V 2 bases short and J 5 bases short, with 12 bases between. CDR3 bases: TGTGCCAGCAGTTACGCAGGGGTTTGGACTGAAGCTTTCTTT. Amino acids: CASSYAGVWTEAFF.

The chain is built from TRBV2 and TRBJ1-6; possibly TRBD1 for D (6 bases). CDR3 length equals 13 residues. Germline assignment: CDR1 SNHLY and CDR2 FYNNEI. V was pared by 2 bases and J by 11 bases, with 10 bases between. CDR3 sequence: CASSERTVTPLHF. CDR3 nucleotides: TGTGCCAGCAGTGAAAGGACAGTCACACCCCTCCACTTT.

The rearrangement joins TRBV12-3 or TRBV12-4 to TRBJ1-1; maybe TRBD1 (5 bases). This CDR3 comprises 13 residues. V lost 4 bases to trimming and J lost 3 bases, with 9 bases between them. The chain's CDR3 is CASSWGRDTEAFF. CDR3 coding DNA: TGTGCCAGCAGTTGGGGGAGGGACACTGAAGCTTTCTTT.

Written as DNA, the CDR3 is TGTGCCAGCAGCTTATCGAGGGGTACTAATGAAAAACTGTTTTTT. It yields the protein CASSLSRGTNEKLFF. The chain combines TRBV7-2 with TRBJ1-4, with D perhaps TRBD1 (5 bases). This CDR3 comprises 15 residues. Trimming left V 2 bases short and J 2 bases short, with 9 bases between. Germline CDR1 reads SGHTA; CDR2 reads FQGNSA.

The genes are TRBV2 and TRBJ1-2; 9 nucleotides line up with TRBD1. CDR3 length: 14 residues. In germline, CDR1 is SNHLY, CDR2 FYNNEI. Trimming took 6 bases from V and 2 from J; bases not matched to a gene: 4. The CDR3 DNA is TGTGCCAGCAGGCGAACAGGGGGCAACTATGGCTACACCTTC. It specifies CASRRTGGNYGYTF.

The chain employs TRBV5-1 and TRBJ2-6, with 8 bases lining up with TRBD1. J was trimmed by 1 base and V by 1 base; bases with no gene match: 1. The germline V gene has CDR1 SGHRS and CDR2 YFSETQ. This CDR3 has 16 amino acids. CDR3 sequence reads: CASSLRTGSGANVLTF. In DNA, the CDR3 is TGCGCCAGCAGCTTGCGGACAGGGTCTGGGGCCAACGTCCTGACTTTC.

CDR3 coding DNA: TGCAGCGTTCCTCGTACAGGAAATGTGCGTGGCTACACCTTC. It specifies CSVPRTGNVRGYTF. The chain joins TRBV29-1 to TRBJ1-2; D perhaps matches TRBD1 (5 bases). This CDR3 spans 14 amino acids. The germline V and J ends were trimmed by 5 bases and 7 bases, with 20 bases remaining between them. Looked up from germline, CDR1 is SQVTM and CDR2 is ANQGSEA.

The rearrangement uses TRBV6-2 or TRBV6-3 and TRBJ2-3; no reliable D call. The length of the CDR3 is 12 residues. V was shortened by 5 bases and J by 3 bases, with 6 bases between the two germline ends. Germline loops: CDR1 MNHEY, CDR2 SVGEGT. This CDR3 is CASSQNTDTQYF. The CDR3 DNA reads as TGTGCCAGCAGTCAAAATACAGATACGCAGTATTTT.

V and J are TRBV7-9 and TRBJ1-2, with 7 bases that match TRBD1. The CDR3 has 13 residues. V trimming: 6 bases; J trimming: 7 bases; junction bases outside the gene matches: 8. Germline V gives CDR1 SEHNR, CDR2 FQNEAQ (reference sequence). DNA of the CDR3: TGTGCCAGCAGTCGACAGGGTATCGGTGGCTACACCTTC. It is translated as CASSRQGIGGYTF.

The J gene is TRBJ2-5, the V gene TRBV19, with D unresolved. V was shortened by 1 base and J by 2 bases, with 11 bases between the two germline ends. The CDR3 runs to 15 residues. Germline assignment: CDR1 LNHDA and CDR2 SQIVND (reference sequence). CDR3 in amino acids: CASSIGDLSQETQYF. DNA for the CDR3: TGTGCCAGTAGTATAGGTGACTTATCTCAAGAGACCCAGTACTTC.

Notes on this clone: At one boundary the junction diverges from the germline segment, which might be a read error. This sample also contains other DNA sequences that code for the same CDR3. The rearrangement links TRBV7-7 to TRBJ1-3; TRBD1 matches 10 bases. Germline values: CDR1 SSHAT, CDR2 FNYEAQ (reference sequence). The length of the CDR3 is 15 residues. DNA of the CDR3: TGTGCTAGCAGCTCGGGACAGGGGTCAGGAAACACCATATATTTT. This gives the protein CASSSGQGSGNTIYF.

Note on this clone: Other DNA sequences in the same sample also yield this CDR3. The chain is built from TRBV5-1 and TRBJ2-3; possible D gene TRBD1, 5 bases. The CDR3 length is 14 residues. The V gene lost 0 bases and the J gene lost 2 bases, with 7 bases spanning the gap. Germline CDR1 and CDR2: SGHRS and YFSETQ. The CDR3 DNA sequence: TGCGCCAGCAGCTTGGGACAGTCCACAGATACGCAGTATTTT. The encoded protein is CASSLGQSTDTQYF.

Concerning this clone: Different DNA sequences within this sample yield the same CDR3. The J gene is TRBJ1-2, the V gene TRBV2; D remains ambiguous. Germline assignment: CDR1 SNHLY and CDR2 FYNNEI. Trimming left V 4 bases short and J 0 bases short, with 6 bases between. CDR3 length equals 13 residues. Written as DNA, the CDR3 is TGTGCCAGCAGTGTCGGGGCTAACTATGGCTACACCTTC. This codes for CASSVGANYGYTF.

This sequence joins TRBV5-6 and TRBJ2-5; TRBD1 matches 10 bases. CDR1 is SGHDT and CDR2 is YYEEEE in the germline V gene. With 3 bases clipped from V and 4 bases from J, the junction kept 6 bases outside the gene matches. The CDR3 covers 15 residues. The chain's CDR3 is CASSSGTGVRETQYF. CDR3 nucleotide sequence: TGTGCCAGCAGCTCCGGGACAGGGGTTAGAGAGACCCAGTACTTC. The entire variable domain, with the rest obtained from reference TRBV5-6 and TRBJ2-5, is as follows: DAGVTQSPTHLIKTRGQQVTLRCSPKSGHDTVSWYQQALGQGPQFIFQYYEEEERQRGNFPDRFSGHQFPNYSSELNVNALLLGDSALYLCASSSGTGVRETQYFGPGTRLLVL.

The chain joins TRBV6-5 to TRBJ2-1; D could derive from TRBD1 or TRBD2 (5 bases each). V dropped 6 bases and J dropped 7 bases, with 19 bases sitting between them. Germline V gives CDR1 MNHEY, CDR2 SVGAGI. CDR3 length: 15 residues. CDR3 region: CASRVWGTERNEQFF. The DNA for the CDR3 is TGTGCCAGCAGAGTCTGGGGGACCGAGAGGAATGAGCAGTTCTTC.

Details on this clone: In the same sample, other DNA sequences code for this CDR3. The CDR3 nucleotides read TGTGCCAGCAGTTACTCCGGCGGCGGAACTGAAGCTTTCTTT. This sequence encodes CASSYSGGGTEAFF. The V and J genes are TRBV6-5 and TRBJ1-1, with no clear D. V lost 0 bases, J lost 5 bases, and 10 bases lay in between. CDR3 length equals 14 residues. CDR1 MNHEY and CDR2 SVGAGI come from the germline V gene.

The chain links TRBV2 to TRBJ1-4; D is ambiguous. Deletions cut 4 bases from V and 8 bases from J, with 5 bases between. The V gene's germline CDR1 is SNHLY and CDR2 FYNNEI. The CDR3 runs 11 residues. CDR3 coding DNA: TGTGCCAGCAGTGTGAGGGAAAAACTGTTTTTT. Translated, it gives CASSVREKLFF.

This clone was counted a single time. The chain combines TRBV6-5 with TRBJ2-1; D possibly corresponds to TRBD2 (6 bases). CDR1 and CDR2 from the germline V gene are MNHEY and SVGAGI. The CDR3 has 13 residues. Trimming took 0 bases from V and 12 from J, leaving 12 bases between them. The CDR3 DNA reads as TGTGCCAGCAGTTACTCGAGGCGGAGGGCGCAGTTCTTC. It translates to CASSYSRRRAQFF.

The CDR3 spells CATATSGRGTGELFF. In DNA, the CDR3 is TGTGCCACCGCGACTAGCGGGAGGGGAACCGGGGAGCTGTTTTTT. V gene TRBV19 combines with J gene TRBJ2-2, with 14 bases that match TRBD2. After removal of 10 bases from V and 5 bases from J, the junction contained 6 bases not matched to a gene. Per germline, CDR1 LNHDA and CDR2 SQIVND (reference sequence). The CDR3 extends over 15 amino acids.

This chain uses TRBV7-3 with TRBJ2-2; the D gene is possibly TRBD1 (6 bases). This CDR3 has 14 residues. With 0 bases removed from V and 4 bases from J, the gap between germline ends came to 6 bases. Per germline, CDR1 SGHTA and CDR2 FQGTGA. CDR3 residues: CASSLTGGTGELFF. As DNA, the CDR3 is TGTGCCAGCAGCTTAACAGGGGGCACCGGGGAGCTGTTTTTT.

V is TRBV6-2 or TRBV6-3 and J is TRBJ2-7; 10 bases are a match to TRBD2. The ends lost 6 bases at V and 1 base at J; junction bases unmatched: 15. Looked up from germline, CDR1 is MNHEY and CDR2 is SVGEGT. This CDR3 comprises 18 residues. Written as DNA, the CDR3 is TGTGCCAGCAGCCGTCGAGGTAGCGGGGGGTCCTTTTCCTACGAGCAGTACTTC. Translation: CASSRRGSGGSFSYEQYF.

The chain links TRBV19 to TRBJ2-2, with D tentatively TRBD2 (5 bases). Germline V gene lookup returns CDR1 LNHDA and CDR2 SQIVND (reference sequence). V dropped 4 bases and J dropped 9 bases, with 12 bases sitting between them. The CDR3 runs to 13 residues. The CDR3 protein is CASSRPGSRELFF. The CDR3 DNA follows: TGTGCCAGTAGTAGGCCGGGATCCCGGGAGCTGTTTTTT.